These 27 T cell receptor beta chains were sequenced from one sample in a study of response to subunit inactivated influenza vaccine. TCRdb passed the RT-PCR reads through MiXCR, listing each CDR3 protein once. The sample carries 300,000 to 350,000 distinct CDR3 sequences, roughly 22% recorded once. The sample was PBMCs from blood, taken less than 22 months after vaccination. The receptors stem from a man aged 45 to 75 who received an inactivated influenza vaccine.

The chain carries TRBV6-5 and TRBJ2-1; 11 bases align to TRBD2. The CDR3 runs to 19 residues. Looked up from germline, CDR1 is MNHEY and CDR2 is SVGAGI. Unmatched junction bases numbered 12, after V lost 4 bases and J lost 1 base. The chain's CDR3 is CASSSLPGTSGDSYNEQFF. CDR3 nucleotide sequence: TGTGCCAGCAGTTCCCTACCTGGGACTAGCGGTGATTCCTACAATGAGCAGTTCTTC.

This chain joins TRBV7-7 and TRBJ2-3, with 9 bases aligning to TRBD2. This CDR3 is 15 amino acids long. CDR1 is SSHAT, CDR2 FNYEAQ, per germline (reference sequence). With 1 base clipped from V and 6 bases from J, the junction kept 5 bases outside the gene matches. The CDR3 spells CASSLVAGAQDTQYF. The CDR3 DNA is TGTGCCAGCAGCTTAGTAGCGGGGGCCCAGGATACGCAGTATTTT.

This clonotype was observed at least ten times. V usage is TRBV7-2 and J usage is TRBJ2-1, with TRBD2 matching over 15 bases. CDR3 length: 17 amino acids. CDR1 SGHTA and CDR2 FQGNSA come from the germline V gene. V lost 4 bases, J lost 6 bases, and 7 bases stayed unmatched. The CDR3 is CASSSFMGLAGGNEQFF. The CDR3 DNA sequence: TGTGCCAGCAGCTCATTCATGGGACTAGCGGGAGGCAATGAGCAGTTCTTC. The complete variable domain, with remaining parts taken from reference TRBV7-2 and TRBJ2-1, reads GAGVSQSPSNKVTEKGKDVELRCDPISGHTALYWYRQSLGQGLEFLIYFQGNSAPDKSGLPSDRFSAERTGGSVSTLTIQRTQQEDSAVYLCASSSFMGLAGGNEQFFGPGTRLTVL.

The chain uses TRBV7-9 and TRBJ2-2; the match to TRBD2 covers 7 bases. V dropped 5 bases and J dropped 4; count of bases not matched to a gene: 7. Per germline, CDR1 SEHNR and CDR2 FQNEAQ (reference sequence). This CDR3 contains 15 residues. The CDR3 reads CASSLTASGTGELFF. The DNA for the CDR3 is TGTGCCAGCAGCCTGACCGCTAGCGGCACCGGGGAGCTGTTTTTT.

The chain couples TRBV10-3 to TRBJ1-5; D perhaps matches TRBD1 (6 bases). Trimming cost V 0 bases and J 0 bases, with 9 bases left between them. The CDR3 sequence is 16 residues long. Germline CDR1 is ENHRY and CDR2 is SYGVKD. As DNA, the CDR3 is TGTGCCATCAGTGAGTCTAGGGGGGATAGCAATCAGCCCCAGCATTTT. As protein: CAISESRGDSNQPQHF.

As regards this clonotype: One end of the junction does not line up with germline, which may come from a read error. The rearrangement joins TRBV28 to TRBJ1-2; D is possibly TRBD1 (5 bases). The germline V gene encodes CDR1 MDHEN and CDR2 SYDVKM. The CDR3 sequence is 14 residues long. CDR3 DNA sequence: TGTGCCAGCAGTTCCCACTCGGGCACCCGGGGCTACATCTTC. It translates to CASSSHSGTRGYIF.

The J gene is TRBJ2-2, the V gene TRBV12-3 or TRBV12-4; 9 bases fit TRBD1. The CDR3 has 15 amino acids. Trimming cost V 3 bases and J 6 bases; bases outside gene matches: 5. The chain's CDR3 is CASSLNRGLAGELFF. The CDR3, as DNA: TGTGCCAGCAGTTTGAACAGGGGGCTCGCCGGGGAGCTGTTTTTT.

This clonotype was seen ten or more times. This chain uses TRBV12-3 or TRBV12-4 with TRBJ1-1; D unresolved. This CDR3 region has 13 residues. V was clipped by 6 bases and J by 1 base, with 9 bases between them. CDR3 sequence (DNA): TGTGCCAGCAGCTTGGCAGGGAACACTGAAGCTTTCTTT. Translation: CASSLAGNTEAFF.

This clonotype has only a few counts. The rearrangement joins TRBV10-3 to TRBJ2-7; 10 bases align to TRBD1. V shed 4 bases, J shed 4 bases, and the junction held 4 bases outside the gene matches. CDR1 and CDR2 from the germline V gene are ENHRY and SYGVKD. The CDR3 loop spans 14 amino acids. For the CDR3, the DNA is TGTGCCATCAGTGGCACGGGACAGGGGTACGAGCAGTACTTC. It codes for CAISGTGQGYEQYF.

This clonotype was recorded a few times. This sequence joins TRBV6-5 and TRBJ1-5, with TRBD1 identical over 10 bases. V shed 2 bases and J 2 bases; nucleotides not matched to a gene: 0. The germline gives CDR1 MNHEY, CDR2 SVGAGI. The CDR3 contains 15 residues. CDR3 amino acids: CASSYGQGGNQPQHF. DNA for the CDR3: TGTGCCAGCAGTTACGGACAGGGGGGCAATCAGCCCCAGCATTTT.

This clonotype was seen a few times. The chain couples TRBV6-2 or TRBV6-3 to TRBJ1-5, with D tentatively TRBD1 (6 bases). The CDR3 runs 13 residues. V lost 7 bases and J lost 6, with 13 bases in between. Germline CDR1 MNHEY, CDR2 SVGEGT. For the CDR3, the DNA is TGTGCCAGCAACCCCCTGGACAGTCAGCCCCAGCATTTT. It is translated as CASNPLDSQPQHF.

Note on this clonotype: Given a much more abundant clone one base away, this may be a read error. The CDR3 reads CASSSRTDRTNEQLFF. CDR3 nucleotide sequence: TGTGCCAGCAGTTCTAGGACAGACCGAACTAATGAACAACTGTTTTTT. The chain employs TRBV27 and TRBJ1-4; tentatively, D is TRBD1 (6 bases). The CDR3 runs to 16 residues. The germline V gene encodes CDR1 MNHEY and CDR2 SMNVEV (reference sequence).

This clonotype was detected a few times. The genes are TRBV7-2 and TRBJ2-7, with 14 bases that match TRBD2. This CDR3 comprises 19 residues. Germline V gene data show CDR1 as SGHTA and CDR2 as FQGNSA. After removal of 3 bases from V and 0 bases from J, the junction contained 10 bases not matched to a gene. The CDR3 nucleotides read TGTGCCAGCAGCTTGGCGGGACTAGCGGGAGTTACAGGCTCCTACGAGCAGTACTTC. It is translated as CASSLAGLAGVTGSYEQYF. The full variable domain, its missing parts supplied by reference TRBV7-2 and TRBJ2-7, is GAGVSQSPSNKVTEKGKDVELRCDPISGHTALYWYRQSLGQGLEFLIYFQGNSAPDKSGLPSDRFSAERTGGSVSTLTIQRTQQEDSAVYLCASSLAGLAGVTGSYEQYFGPGTRLTVT.

This chain links TRBV12-3 or TRBV12-4 with TRBJ1-5; D is perhaps TRBD1 (6 bases). CDR3 length: 13 residues. Trimming pared 5 bases from V and 6 bases from J, leaving 11 bases between. CDR3: CASSPGVSQPQHF. The CDR3 bases are TGTGCCAGCAGTCCAGGGGTTAGTCAGCCCCAGCATTTT.

The chain employs TRBV7-9 and TRBJ1-3; D uncertain. The CDR3 sequence is 12 residues long. V lost 3 bases to trimming and J lost 3 bases, with 3 bases between them. Germline V gene lookup returns CDR1 SEHNR and CDR2 FQNEAQ (reference sequence). The chain's CDR3 is CASSLNGNTIYF. The CDR3 bases are TGTGCCAGCAGCTTGAATGGAAACACCATATATTTT. Full variable domain (remainder filled in from reference TRBV7-9 and TRBJ1-3): DTGVSQNPRHKITKRGQNVTFRCDPISEHNRLYWYRQTLGQGPEFLTYFQNEAQLEKSRLLSDRFSAERPKGSFSTLEIQRTEQGDSAMYLCASSLNGNTIYFGEGSWLTVV.

The J gene is TRBJ2-1, the V gene TRBV6-2 or TRBV6-3, with D possibly being TRBD2 (6 bases). Germline CDR1 reads MNHEY; CDR2 reads SVGEGT. The V and J ends lost 0 bases and 6 bases respectively, with 9 bases between them. This CDR3 contains 14 residues. The CDR3 reads CASSYSLTSNEQFF. For the CDR3, the DNA is TGTGCCAGCAGTTACTCCCTGACTAGCAATGAGCAGTTCTTC.

About this clonotype: Given a much more abundant clone one base away, this may be a read error. The J gene is TRBJ1-2, the V gene TRBV6-5, with 8 bases matching TRBD1. The CDR3 has 12 amino acids. The J segment lost 10 bases and the V segment lost 3 bases, leaving 4 bases of the junction unmatched. The V gene's germline CDR1 is MNHEY and CDR2 SVGAGI. The CDR3: CASSYKTGDYTF. The CDR3 DNA sequence: TGTGCCAGCAGTTATAAGACAGGGGACTACACCTTC.

V usage is TRBV19 and J usage is TRBJ1-2; 7 bases line up with TRBD1. CDR3 length: 16 residues. With V trimmed by 6 bases and J by 2 bases, 12 bases remained unmatched. CDR1 is LNHDA and CDR2 is SQIVND in the germline V gene (reference sequence). The chain's CDR3 is CASSQVTTGRNYGYTF. The CDR3 DNA reads TGTGCCAGTAGCCAAGTTACGACAGGGAGGAACTATGGCTACACCTTC. The full variable domain, its missing parts supplied by reference TRBV19 and TRBJ1-2, is DGGITQSPKYLFRKEGQNVTLSCEQNLNHDAMYWYRQDPGQGLRLIYYSQIVNDFQKGDIAEGYSVSREKKESFPLTVTSAQKNPTAFYLCASSQVTTGRNYGYTFGSGTRLTVV.

This clonotype was seen a few times. V gene TRBV7-9 combines with J gene TRBJ1-5; 9 bases align to TRBD1. With V trimmed by 5 bases and J by 1 base, 3 bases remained unmatched. Germline V gene sequence: CDR1 SEHNR, CDR2 FQNEAQ (reference sequence). The CDR3 contains 15 residues. The CDR3 DNA reads as TGTGCCAGCAGCCGGGGGACAGGGAGCAATCAGCCCCAGCATTTT. This sequence encodes CASSRGTGSNQPQHF.

This chain joins TRBV5-1 and TRBJ1-4; D perhaps matches TRBD1 (6 bases). The CDR3 spans 15 residues. V was trimmed by 0 bases and J by 8 bases, leaving 14 bases between them. CDR1 is SGHRS and CDR2 is YFSETQ in the germline V gene. The CDR3 is CASSLEGVGHEKLFF. In nucleotides, the CDR3 is TGCGCCAGCAGCTTGGAGGGGGTTGGGCACGAAAAACTGTTTTTT.

This clonotype was seen ten or more times. The V and J genes are TRBV4-1 and TRBJ1-2, with a possible D match to TRBD1 (5 bases). CDR1 is MGHRA and CDR2 is YSYEKL in the germline V gene. Trimming left V 0 bases short and J 1 base short, with 15 bases between. The CDR3 spans 17 residues. The CDR3: CASSQDWASGGNYGYTF. CDR3 coding DNA: TGCGCCAGCAGCCAAGATTGGGCAAGCGGGGGTAACTATGGCTACACCTTC.

CDR3 sequence (DNA): TGTGCCACCAGCAGAGAAGGTTTCGGAACGGGGAAATCACCCCTCCACTTT. It codes for CATSREGFGTGKSPLHF. This chain connects TRBV15 to TRBJ1-6; D is ambiguous. The CDR3 covers 17 residues. Trimming pared 0 bases from V and 10 bases from J, leaving 19 bases between. Germline-derived CDR1 and CDR2 are LNHNV and YYDKDF (reference sequence).

This clonotype was found a few times. The chain carries TRBV29-1 and TRBJ1-2; D perhaps matches TRBD1 (6 bases). CDR1 and CDR2 from the germline V gene are SQVTM and ANQGSEA. The V gene lost 0 bases and the J gene lost 5 bases, with 22 bases spanning the gap. This CDR3 has 17 amino acids. Here the CDR3 reads CSVEDRGSGERAYGYTF. The CDR3 DNA reads as TGCAGCGTTGAAGATCGAGGTTCAGGGGAGAGGGCGTATGGCTACACCTTC.

V and J are TRBV6-2 or TRBV6-3 and TRBJ2-6; D not certain. V was shortened by 5 bases and J by 4 bases, with 9 bases between the two germline ends. Looked up from germline, CDR1 is MNHEY and CDR2 is SVGEGT. The CDR3 contains 14 residues. CDR3 sequence reads: CASSITLGANVLTF. The CDR3, as DNA: TGTGCCAGCAGTATAACACTGGGGGCCAACGTCCTGACTTTC.

The rearrangement joins TRBV7-9 to TRBJ2-1; D unresolved. This CDR3 is 17 amino acids long. V lost 5 bases and J lost 0, with 17 bases in between. Germline values: CDR1 SEHNR, CDR2 FQNEAQ (reference sequence). Written as DNA, the CDR3 is TGTGCCAGCAGCCTACCCACAGCAACAGTCTCCTACAATGAGCAGTTCTTC. Translation gives CASSLPTATVSYNEQFF. The whole variable domain, remainder taken from reference TRBV7-9 and TRBJ2-1, is DTGVSQNPRHKITKRGQNVTFRCDPISEHNRLYWYRQTLGQGPEFLTYFQNEAQLEKSRLLSDRFSAERPKGSFSTLEIQRTEQGDSAMYLCASSLPTATVSYNEQFFGPGTRLTVL.

This clonotype showed up many times. The V call is TRBV4-2, the J call TRBJ1-4, with D perhaps matching TRBD1 (5 bases). V was trimmed by 0 bases and J by 8 bases, leaving 10 bases between them. Germline CDR1 is LGHNA and CDR2 is YNFKEQ. The CDR3 is 14 residues long. Here the CDR3 DNA reads TGTGCCAGCAGCCAAGATCAGGGCAGGGAAAAACTGTTTTTT. Its protein is CASSQDQGREKLFF.

Ten or more counts support this clonotype. This chain uses TRBV25-1 with TRBJ1-2, with 7 bases aligning to TRBD1. After removal of 1 base from V and 4 bases from J, the junction contained 6 bases not matched to a gene. Per germline, CDR1 MGHDK and CDR2 SYGVNS. This CDR3 comprises 15 residues. CDR3 sequence: CASSEWGDRVYGYTF. The CDR3 DNA reads TGTGCCAGCAGTGAATGGGGAGACAGGGTCTATGGCTACACCTTC.